The sample holds a few counts of the clone carrying this TCR beta chain. TCRdb reprocessed the RT-PCR reads with MiXCR, giving one entry per CDR3 protein. The sample lists about 960,000 distinct CDR3 sequences; more than 15% were seen once. The data were obtained in a study of patients and donors after allogeneic stem cell transplantation. The ends lost 3 bases at V and 14 bases at J; junction bases unmatched: 8. The CDR3 contains 15 residues. The germline gives CDR1 LNHDA, CDR2 SQIVND (reference sequence). The V call is TRBV19, the J call TRBJ2-1; 15 bases agree with TRBD2. This clonotype was obtained from a human donor who was either an allogeneic HSCT recipient or a stem cell or donor lymphocyte infusion donor (not recorded which). It is not recorded whose cells these are; they may come from a transplant donor. Source material: blood, either unsorted or a sorted T cell fraction (not recorded which). The CDR3 is CASSILGTSGRIEFF. The CDR3 DNA is TGTGCCAGTAGTATTCTTGGGACTAGCGGGAGGATAGAGTTCTTC.